The 17 T cell receptor beta chains given below trace back to one sample, sequenced in a study of metastatic and nonmetastatic thyroid tumors (dated by TCRdb to 2020 to 2021). Receptor libraries were prepared by PCR. Sequencing instrument: Illumina HiSeq 4000. TCRdb applied fastp at Q25 and MiXCR to the public reads, then kept only in-frame beta chains. Within this sample are about 93,000 clones, with about 12% of them counted one time only. The ten top clones hold 11% of the sample. Before undergoing thyroid surgery, none of the patients had been given any kind of treatment. Sequencing used blood. The receptor set was obtained from a female donor with papillary thyroid cancer or a benign thyroid nodule (not recorded which). Some clones in this sample may be carry-over from other donors' samples.

This clone was recorded many times. This chain joins TRBV4-1 and TRBJ2-4; 8 bases are a match to TRBD1. CDR1 MGHRA and CDR2 YSYEKL come from the germline V gene. CDR3 length equals 17 residues. With 0 bases clipped from V and 0 bases from J, the junction kept 4 bases outside the gene matches. The CDR3 sequence: CASSQERTGLAKNIQYF. CDR3 sequence (DNA): TGCGCCAGCAGCCAAGAAAGGACAGGGCTAGCCAAAAACATTCAGTACTTC.

This clone was detected ten times or more. The genes are TRBV19 and TRBJ1-5, with D hard to call. Per the germline V gene, CDR1 is LNHDA and CDR2 is SQIVND (reference sequence). This CDR3 is 13 amino acids long. V was cut by 3 bases and J by 5 bases, with 8 bases left in between. The CDR3, as DNA: TGTGCCAGTAGTATCTCTTCCTATCAGCCCCAGCATTTT. Protein: CASSISSYQPQHF.

In its sample, this clone was seen a few times. One end of the junction is discordant with germline, which a read error may explain. The genes are TRBV28 and TRBJ1-4; D is undetermined. CDR3 length: 18 amino acids. Germline V lookup: CDR1 MDHEN, CDR2 SYDVKM. The CDR3: CASSPEFVQRTSNEKLSF. The CDR3 nucleotides are TGTGCCAGCAGTCCCGAGTTCGTTCAGAGAACCAGCAATGAGAAACTGTCTTTT.

There are many counts of this clone. The V gene is TRBV10-3, the J gene TRBJ2-3; 8 bases align to TRBD1. With 5 bases clipped from V and 2 bases from J, the junction kept 6 bases outside the gene matches. Germline loops: CDR1 ENHRY, CDR2 SYGVKD. This CDR3 has 15 residues. The CDR3 is CAISYQGADTDTQYF. CDR3 nucleotide sequence: TGTGCCATCAGTTATCAGGGGGCTGACACAGATACGCAGTATTTT.

This clone was seen a few times. The rearrangement joins TRBV12-3 or TRBV12-4 to TRBJ2-1; a weak D match, TRBD2 (5 bases). This CDR3 is built from 15 residues. Trimming stripped 6 bases from V and 13 bases from J, with 25 bases between. The CDR3, as DNA: TGTGCCAGCAGCCCGCAGGTCGGGATAAACCCTGATCAGTTCTTC. Encoded protein: CASSPQVGINPDQFF.

This clone appeared many times. Other DNA variants within this sample encode the same CDR3. The chain has TRBV6-6 and TRBJ2-3; 7 bases map to TRBD2. This CDR3 region has 18 residues. Trimming took 10 bases from V and 1 from J; bases not matched to a gene: 20. Looked up from germline, CDR1 is MNHNY and CDR2 is SVGAGI (reference sequence). The DNA for the CDR3 is TGTGCCACCGCCCGGCTAGCGGAAGTACTCCTTGGCACAGATACGCAGTATTTT. It yields the protein CATARLAEVLLGTDTQYF.

In this sample, this clone turned up many times. With a much larger clone just one base away, this may be a read error. The chain joins TRBV30 to TRBJ1-4, with D tentatively TRBD1 (5 bases). The CDR3 covers 12 residues. Germline values: CDR1 GTSNPN, CDR2 SVGIG (reference sequence). CDR3: CARRGVRAELFF. The CDR3 DNA follows: TGTGCCCGGAGGGGAGTCCGGGCGGAACTGTTTTTT.

This clone came up many times. The CDR3 bases are TGTGCCAGCAGCTTGGTAGGTGGGACGGGAGTTCAGCCCCAGCATTTT. Residues: CASSLVGGTGVQPQHF. The rearrangement joins TRBV5-5 to TRBJ1-5, with D perhaps matching TRBD1 (5 bases). The CDR3 is made up of 16 amino acids. The germline V gene encodes CDR1 SGHKS and CDR2 YYEKEE (reference sequence). V shed 0 bases and J shed 6 bases, with 16 bases lying between them.

This clone was observed at least ten times. The CDR3 sequence: CASSRGGSYEQYF. The CDR3 nucleotides are TGTGCCAGCTCCCGTGGGGGTTCCTACGAGCAGTACTTC. This chain joins TRBV6-1 and TRBJ2-7; D tentatively fits TRBD1 or TRBD2 (5 bases each). Per the germline V gene, CDR1 is MNHNS and CDR2 is SASEGT. With 8 bases removed from V and 1 base from J, the gap between germline ends came to 12 bases. There are 13 residues in the CDR3.

This clone was recorded many times. The chain has TRBV28 and TRBJ2-2, with D perhaps matching TRBD1 (6 bases). Between the trimmed V and J ends, which lost 6 bases and 4 bases, there was a span of 15 bases. Germline assignment: CDR1 MDHEN and CDR2 SYDVKM. CDR3 length equals 15 residues. The CDR3 region has the DNA TGTGCCAGCAGGGTCGGACAGACGGGCACCGGGGAGCTGTTTTTT. Translated, it gives CASRVGQTGTGELFF.

This clone appeared many times. The rearrangement joins TRBV30 to TRBJ2-7; TRBD2 is a possible D gene (6 bases). Per the germline V gene, CDR1 is GTSNPN and CDR2 is SVGIG (reference sequence). The CDR3 totals 16 residues. V lost 0 bases to trimming and J lost 3 bases, with 18 bases between them. The CDR3 coding sequence is TGTGCCTGGAGTGTTATTTTGGCGGGAAACAGCTACGAGCAGTACTTC. This codes for CAWSVILAGNSYEQYF.

This clone showed up many times. This chain uses TRBV30 with TRBJ2-1; the D is unclear. The ends were cut back, 1 base at V and 2 bases at J, with 15 bases in the middle. The V gene's germline CDR1 is GTSNPN and CDR2 SVGIG (reference sequence). The CDR3 contains 16 residues. The CDR3: CAWSGWARGTYNEQFF. CDR3 in DNA: TGTGCCTGGAGTGGCTGGGCACGAGGAACCTACAATGAGCAGTTCTTC.

This clone was counted many times. The chain carries TRBV4-1 and TRBJ2-5, with unresolved D. The V end was cut by 0 bases, the J end by 0 bases, with 14 bases between. CDR1 is MGHRA and CDR2 is YSYEKL in the germline V gene. The CDR3 consists of 17 residues. CDR3 in amino acids: CASSQDGNSFYQETQYF. The DNA of the CDR3 is TGCGCCAGCAGCCAAGATGGAAACAGCTTCTACCAAGAGACCCAGTACTTC.

This clone was recorded a few times. The chain's CDR3 is CASRRAGSNEKLFF. The DNA for the CDR3 is TGTGCCAGCAGGAGGGCCGGAAGTAATGAAAAACTGTTTTTT. This chain uses TRBV27 with TRBJ1-4; no firm D call. Germline CDR1 and CDR2: MNHEY and SMNVEV (reference sequence). Trimming took off 6 bases at V and 4 bases at J, with 12 bases between the two ends. This CDR3 comprises 14 residues.

This clone was picked up a small number of times. This may come from a read error, since a much larger clone is one base off. The rearrangement joins TRBV2 to TRBJ2-4; D gene unclear. The V end was cut by 6 bases, the J end by 14 bases, with 11 bases between. The germline V gene encodes CDR1 SNHLY and CDR2 FYNNEI. The CDR3 runs 10 residues. This CDR3 is CASSERIKYF. In DNA form, the CDR3 reads TGTGCCAGCAGCGAAAGGATTAAGTACTTC. Full variable domain (outside the CDR3, taken from reference TRBV2 and TRBJ2-4): EPEVTQTPSHQVTQMGQEVILRCVPISNHLYFYWYRQILGQKVEFLVSFYNNEISEKSEIFDDQFSVERPDGSNFTLKIRSTKLEDSAMYFCASSERIKYFGAGTRLSVL.

Comments on this clone: Compared with germline, one end of the junction differs, possibly owing to a read error. The chain is built from TRBV30 and TRBJ1-2, with D possibly TRBD1 on 6 matching bases. The V gene's germline CDR1 is GTSNPN and CDR2 SVGIG (reference sequence). The CDR3 has 14 residues. CDR3: CAWGEGGSWRGYIF. CDR3 DNA: TGTGCCTGGGGCGAGGGGGGGAGCTGGCGAGGCTACATCTTC.

This clone was seen ten or more times. The CDR3 protein is CAISEGQGSNQPQHF. The CDR3, as DNA: TGTGCCATCAGTGAGGGACAGGGGAGCAATCAGCCCCAGCATTTT. The chain is built from TRBV10-3 and TRBJ1-5; 9 nucleotides match TRBD1. CDR3 length equals 15 residues. The germline CDR1 and CDR2 sequences are ENHRY and SYGVKD. With 2 bases clipped from V and 1 base from J, the junction kept 0 bases outside the gene matches.